This T cell receptor beta chain is drawn from a study of T cells in Graves' hyperthyroidism and ophthalmopathy. Study-wide findings and caveats: A model using 13 V-J features told ophthalmopathy apart from stable hyperthyroidism.

Looked up from germline, CDR1 is MDHEN and CDR2 is SYDVKM. V shed 3 bases and J 4 bases; nucleotides not matched to a gene: 4. The CDR3 runs to 15 residues. The source material, RNA transcripts, was used to amplify TCR beta CDR3 regions. The HTBI primer set drove a first-round RT-PCR of the TCR CDR3. Using its own MiXCR run on the multiplex PCR reads, TCRdb lists one record per CDR3 protein. The data show a few hundred thousand distinct CDR3 sequences, approximately 16% seen once. This clonotype occurred many times. No antigen is known for it. Patients showing uncontrolled infection, other autoimmune disease, pregnancy or lactation were ineligible. The authors took PBMCs from roughly 9.7 ml fresh peripheral blood.

Sample: blood. This rearrangement joins TRBV28 to TRBJ1-1, with 11 bases that match TRBD1. This clonotype was obtained from a woman aged 25-40 years with Graves' ophthalmopathy. The CDR3 DNA reads TGTGCCAGCAGTTTGTTGGGGACAGGGGGCACTGAAGCTTTCTTT. It specifies CASSLLGTGGTEAFF.